Listed below are T cell receptor beta chains from one sample, sequenced in a study of cytomegalovirus exposure and HLA in healthy donors. Repertoires were generated with immunoSEQ multiplex PCR, while TCRdb's copy carries only in-frame clones and drops some. The table includes about 190,000 clones, about 85% detected once. Specimen: PBMCs. The receptors come from a boy between 2 and 10 years old in good health and CMV-seronegative. Each CDR3 is given with its conserved first and last residue. Each record gives: clone size, D gene, V gene, J gene, CDR3 protein, CDR3 DNA. The D gene is left open where the match is weak. Expanded clones get a size class; other rows say once, few or many, or leave the size out.

abundance: NA; d_gene: NA; v_gene: TRBV4-1; j_gene: TRBJ1-2; CDR3aa: CASSQDRLTGRGYGYTF; CDR3nt: TGCGCCAGCAGCCAAGATAGACTCACAGGGCGCGGCTATGGCTACACCTTC
abundance: NA; d_gene: TRBD1; v_gene: TRBV28; j_gene: TRBJ1-3; CDR3aa: CASRDRGGPGNTIYF; CDR3nt: TGTGCCAGCAGGGACAGGGGAGGGCCTGGAAACACCATATATTTT
abundance: NA; d_gene: TRBD2; v_gene: TRBV27; j_gene: TRBJ2-3; CDR3aa: CASTVGGGADTQYF; CDR3nt: TGTGCCAGCACCGTGGGCGGGGGGGCAGATACGCAGTATTTT
abundance: NA; d_gene: NA; v_gene: TRBV2; j_gene: TRBJ2-3; CDR3aa: CASSLRIYTDTQYF; CDR3nt: TGTGCCAGCAGTTTGCGGATTTACACAGATACGCAGTATTTT
abundance: NA; d_gene: TRBD2; v_gene: TRBV18; j_gene: TRBJ2-1; CDR3aa: CASGLAGGRNEQFF; CDR3nt: TGTGCCAGCGGACTAGCGGGAGGCCGAAATGAGCAGTTCTTC
abundance: NA; d_gene: TRBD1; v_gene: TRBV7-6; j_gene: TRBJ2-3; CDR3aa: CASSSYPGQGGTDTQYF; CDR3nt: TGTGCCAGCAGCTCCTACCCGGGACAGGGAGGCACAGATACGCAGTATTTT
abundance: NA; d_gene: TRBD2; v_gene: TRBV28; j_gene: TRBJ2-7; CDR3aa: CASRSGGGGYYEQYF; CDR3nt: TGTGCCAGCAGGTCCGGCGGGGGGGGCTACTACGAGCAGTACTTC
abundance: NA; d_gene: NA; v_gene: TRBV28; j_gene: TRBJ1-1; CDR3aa: CASSPGGQQAFF; CDR3nt: TGTGCCAGCAGTCCGGGAGGACAACAAGCTTTCTTT
abundance: NA; d_gene: TRBD1; v_gene: TRBV5-8; j_gene: TRBJ1-2; CDR3aa: CASSLEGQGPLGYTF; CDR3nt: TGTGCCAGCAGCTTGGAGGGACAGGGTCCACTAGGCTACACCTTC
abundance: NA; d_gene: TRBD1; v_gene: TRBV28; j_gene: TRBJ1-4; CDR3aa: CASMGDRSNEKLFF; CDR3nt: TGTGCCAGCATGGGGGACAGGTCTAATGAAAAACTGTTTTTT
abundance: NA; d_gene: TRBD2; v_gene: TRBV5-1; j_gene: TRBJ2-7; CDR3aa: CASSPGLELSEQYF; CDR3nt: TGCGCCAGCAGCCCGGGACTAGAACTATCCGAGCAGTACTTC
abundance: NA; d_gene: NA; v_gene: TRBV30; j_gene: TRBJ1-2; CDR3aa: CALGAGVAYGYTF; CDR3nt: TGTGCCCTAGGAGCCGGGGTAGCCTATGGCTACACCTTC
abundance: NA; d_gene: TRBD1; v_gene: TRBV29-1; j_gene: TRBJ1-1; CDR3aa: CSAGAGGAFF; CDR3nt: TGCAGCGCGGGCGCAGGGGGAGCTTTCTTT
abundance: NA; d_gene: NA; v_gene: TRBV5-1; j_gene: TRBJ2-1; CDR3aa: CASSLLTDRYNEQFF; CDR3nt: TGCGCCAGCAGCTTGCTCACAGACCGCTACAATGAGCAGTTCTTC
abundance: NA; d_gene: TRBD1; v_gene: TRBV6-1; j_gene: TRBJ1-1; CDR3aa: CASTDRVKGTEAFF; CDR3nt: TGTGCCAGCACCGACAGGGTGAAGGGTACTGAAGCTTTCTTT
abundance: NA; d_gene: TRBD2; v_gene: TRBV6-1; j_gene: TRBJ2-7; CDR3aa: CASRTTSGGPYEQYF; CDR3nt: TGTGCCAGCAGGACGACTAGCGGGGGCCCCTACGAGCAGTACTTC
abundance: NA; d_gene: NA; v_gene: TRBV7-2; j_gene: TRBJ2-5; CDR3aa: CASSPRASARAQYF; CDR3nt: TGTGCCAGCAGCCCACGGGCCTCCGCGCGGGCCCAGTACTTC
abundance: NA; d_gene: NA; v_gene: TRBV30; j_gene: TRBJ1-2; CDR3aa: CAWSRSVTNYGYTF; CDR3nt: TGTGCCTGGAGTCGTTCGGTTACTAACTATGGCTACACCTTC
abundance: NA; d_gene: TRBD1; v_gene: TRBV6-6; j_gene: TRBJ2-7; CDR3aa: CASSVRQGALSYEQYF; CDR3nt: TGTGCCAGCAGTGTAAGACAGGGGGCGCTTTCTTACGAGCAGTACTTC
abundance: NA; d_gene: NA; v_gene: TRBV9; j_gene: TRBJ2-3; CDR3aa: CASSVEEGGIADTQYF; CDR3nt: TGTGCCAGCAGCGTAGAGGAGGGAGGCATTGCAGATACGCAGTATTTT
abundance: NA; d_gene: NA; v_gene: TRBV7-3; j_gene: TRBJ2-1; CDR3aa: CASSLIGSSYNEQFF; CDR3nt: TGTGCCAGCAGCTTAATCGGTAGCTCCTACAATGAGCAGTTCTTC
abundance: once; d_gene: NA; v_gene: TRBV30; j_gene: TRBJ1-6; CDR3aa: CAWSGGLSRSPLHF; CDR3nt: TGTGCCTGGAGTGGGGGCCTTTCGAGGTCACCCCTCCACTTT
abundance: NA; d_gene: NA; v_gene: TRBV5-6; j_gene: TRBJ2-7; CDR3aa: CASSLFDRSSYEQYF; CDR3nt: TGTGCCAGCAGCTTGTTTGACAGGTCGTCCTACGAGCAGTACTTC
abundance: NA; d_gene: NA; v_gene: TRBV28; j_gene: TRBJ2-2; CDR3aa: CASSFSLRVGELFF; CDR3nt: TGTGCCAGCAGTTTTAGCCTGAGGGTCGGGGAGCTGTTTTTT